Presented here are 20 T cell receptor beta chains from one specimen sequenced in a study of blood T cell repertoires in COVID-19. Produced via immunoSEQ multiplex PCR; TCRdb's table is partial and in-frame only. The data contain 70,000 to 75,000 clones, 70% to 85% of them singletons. The sample comprised peripheral blood. Receptor source: a man between 65 and 85 years old with acute or convalescent COVID-19.

In nucleotides, the CDR3 is TGTGCCAGCAGCCAAGACTGGGCAAATGAAAAACTGTTTTTT. Protein product: CASSQDWANEKLFF. The chain carries TRBV3-1 (or the pseudogene TRBV3-2) and TRBJ1-4; D gene uncertain. Looked up from germline, CDR1 is LGHDT and CDR2 is YNNKEL (reference sequence). V shed 0 bases and J shed 5 bases, with 7 bases lying between them. The CDR3 loop spans 14 amino acids.

The rearrangement links TRBV5-1 to TRBJ2-7; D remains unclear. Germline CDR1 reads SGHRS; CDR2 reads YFSETQ. The ends were cut back, 0 bases at V and 2 bases at J, with 12 bases in the middle. This CDR3 region has 15 residues. The CDR3 DNA sequence: TGCGCCAGCAGCTTGGATCCGCAGGCCACCTACGAGCAGTACTTC. Protein product: CASSLDPQATYEQYF.

With respect to this clone: A junction end diverges from the germline sequence, so it may reflect a read error. This chain connects TRBV15 to TRBJ2-1, with no clear D. This CDR3 spans 14 amino acids. Germline V gene sequence: CDR1 LNHNV, CDR2 YYDKDF (reference sequence). The CDR3 spells CATSIASSFNEQFF. The CDR3 DNA follows: TGTGCCACCAGCATTGCTAGTTCCTTCAATGAGCAGTTCTTC.

This rearrangement joins TRBV6-6 to TRBJ1-1, with 8 bases lining up with TRBD1. Trimming cost V 1 base and J 1 base; bases outside gene matches: 5. Per germline, CDR1 MNHNY and CDR2 SVGAGI (reference sequence). CDR3 length equals 16 residues. CDR3 loop: CASSYFNRGANTEAFF. The CDR3 DNA follows: TGTGCCAGCAGTTACTTCAACAGGGGGGCGAACACTGAAGCTTTCTTT.

This clone has more than one count but fewer than ten. The genes are TRBV9 and TRBJ1-2, with D possibly TRBD1 on 5 matching bases. Germline values: CDR1 SGDLS, CDR2 YYNGEE. Between the trimmed V and J ends, which lost 0 bases and 8 bases, there was a span of 14 bases. CDR3 length equals 14 residues. The CDR3 DNA reads TGTGCCAGCAGCGTAGTCGGACAATACGGGGGCTACACCTTC. This sequence encodes CASSVVGQYGGYTF.

V gene TRBV12-3 or TRBV12-4 combines with J gene TRBJ1-2; D not certain. The germline V and J ends were trimmed by 5 bases and 9 bases, with 13 bases remaining between them. The CDR3 sequence is 12 residues long. The CDR3 region has the DNA TGTGCCAGCAGTCTGCTTTGGCGGAGCTACACCTTC. Protein product: CASSLLWRSYTF.

In this sample, this clone turned up a few times. V usage is TRBV27 and J usage is TRBJ1-2; 7 bases align to TRBD1. Germline V gene lookup returns CDR1 MNHEY and CDR2 SMNVEV (reference sequence). V gave up 2 bases and J gave up 4 bases; unmatched junction bases: 7. The CDR3 length is 15 residues. The CDR3 reads CASSLQGGAFYGYTF. DNA for the CDR3: TGTGCCAGCAGTTTACAAGGGGGCGCGTTCTATGGCTACACCTTC.

J is TRBJ1-5 and V is TRBV28, with 8 bases identical to TRBD1. From germline, CDR1 is MDHEN and CDR2 SYDVKM. The CDR3 has 13 residues. V dropped 8 bases and J dropped 5; count of bases not matched to a gene: 5. The CDR3 protein is CASYSTGDQPQHF. DNA for the CDR3: TGTGCCAGCTACTCGACAGGGGATCAGCCCCAGCATTTT.

This chain uses TRBV12-3 or TRBV12-4 with TRBJ1-2; no firm D call. This CDR3 has 12 residues. Trimming cost V 7 bases and J 4 bases, with 10 bases left between them. The CDR3 reads CASKAGGYGYTF. In DNA, the CDR3 is TGTGCCAGCAAGGCGGGTGGCTATGGCTACACCTTC.

The chain recombines TRBV2 with TRBJ1-4; 7 bases agree with TRBD1. CDR3 length: 15 residues. Germline CDR1 and CDR2: SNHLY and FYNNEI. The V gene end was trimmed by 7 bases and the J gene end by 0 bases; junction bases not matched to a gene: 5. CDR3 sequence: CASITGASTNEKLFF. As DNA, the CDR3 is TGTGCCAGCATAACAGGGGCGTCAACTAATGAAAAACTGTTTTTT. Looking up the rest from reference TRBV2 and TRBJ1-4 gives the full variable domain: EPEVTQTPSHQVTQMGQEVILRCVPISNHLYFYWYRQILGQKVEFLVSFYNNEISEKSEIFDDQFSVERPDGSNFTLKIRSTKLEDSAMYFCASITGASTNEKLFFGSGTQLSVL.

The V call is TRBV14, the J call TRBJ2-3; TRBD1 agrees at 8 bases. Germline V lookup: CDR1 SGHDN, CDR2 FVKESK. The CDR3 has 17 amino acids. The V segment lost 4 bases and the J segment 6 bases; nucleotides outside the gene matches: 15. CDR3 in amino acids: CASSPNLGQVSWDTQYF. The CDR3, as DNA: TGTGCCAGCAGCCCGAATCTGGGACAGGTTTCGTGGGATACGCAGTATTTT.

As for this clone: Other DNA sequences in this sample translate to the same CDR3. V usage is TRBV7-9 and J usage is TRBJ2-1, with D perhaps matching TRBD2 (5 bases). Germline lookup yields CDR1 SEHNR and CDR2 FQNEAQ (reference sequence). The CDR3 is made up of 13 amino acids. V shed 4 bases and J shed 4 bases, with 8 bases lying between them. The CDR3 loop is CASSSGLYNEQFF. CDR3 DNA: TGTGCCAGCAGCTCCGGACTGTACAATGAGCAGTTCTTC.

The V and J genes are TRBV15 and TRBJ2-5; weak D call: TRBD2 (6 bases). V was cut by 0 bases and J by 3 bases, with 14 bases left in between. The CDR3 totals 16 residues. The V gene's germline CDR1 is LNHNV and CDR2 YYDKDF (reference sequence). The CDR3 region is CATSRDLGSSEETQYF. The CDR3 DNA reads TGTGCCACCAGCAGAGATCTTGGGTCTAGCGAAGAGACCCAGTACTTC.

V gene TRBV2 combines with J gene TRBJ2-4; a weak D match, TRBD1 (5 bases). Germline CDR1 is SNHLY and CDR2 is FYNNEI. CDR3 length: 15 amino acids. Trimming stripped 6 bases from V and 7 bases from J, with 19 bases between. The CDR3 DNA reads as TGTGCCAGCAGGGCAAACACAGGTTGGGCGAACATTCAGTACTTC. Translation: CASRANTGWANIQYF.

This clone appeared a single time. The chain carries TRBV28 and TRBJ1-3; D uncertain. This CDR3 comprises 14 residues. From germline, CDR1 is MDHEN and CDR2 SYDVKM. V lost 4 bases to trimming and J lost 4 bases, with 11 bases between them. CDR3 protein: CASSSPRLGNTIYF. CDR3 coding DNA: TGTGCCAGCAGTTCCCCTAGGTTAGGAAACACCATATATTTT.

This chain joins TRBV5-4 and TRBJ2-5, with a weak D call TRBD2 (5 bases). Per the germline V gene, CDR1 is SGHNT and CDR2 is YYREEE (reference sequence). CDR3 length equals 16 residues. V was clipped by 3 bases and J by 2 bases, with 17 bases between them. CDR3 protein: CASSSRVPGGQETQYF. In DNA, the CDR3 is TGTGCCAGCAGCTCCCGGGTGCCAGGAGGACAAGAGACCCAGTACTTC.

This clone was detected only a few times. The rearrangement joins TRBV2 to TRBJ2-4, with D unresolved. The germline CDR1 and CDR2 sequences are SNHLY and FYNNEI. This CDR3 region has 15 residues. V shed 0 bases and J shed 0 bases, with 6 bases lying between them. Here the CDR3 DNA reads TGTGCCAGCAGTGAAGCGGCCGTAGCCAAAAACATTCAGTACTTC. It encodes CASSEAAVAKNIQYF.

The chain combines TRBV6-5 with TRBJ2-3; 10 positions match TRBD2. The CDR3 is 15 amino acids. Germline V CDR1 and CDR2: MNHEY, SVGAGI. The ends lost 6 bases at V and 0 bases at J; junction bases unmatched: 3. CDR3 sequence (DNA): TGTGCCAGCAGCCCGACTAGCGGGAGCACAGATACGCAGTATTTT. Protein sequence: CASSPTSGSTDTQYF.

V usage is TRBV28 and J usage is TRBJ2-1; 11 bases agree with TRBD2. Germline lookup yields CDR1 MDHEN and CDR2 SYDVKM. With 5 bases clipped from V and 6 bases from J, the junction kept 12 bases outside the gene matches. The CDR3 consists of 17 residues. As DNA, the CDR3 is TGTGCCAGCAGTCCCCCTTGGGGGACTAGCGGAGGCAATGAGCAGTTCTTC. It translates to CASSPPWGTSGGNEQFF.

The rearrangement links TRBV12-3 or TRBV12-4 to TRBJ2-1; no reliable D call. CDR3 length equals 12 residues. V dropped 3 bases and J dropped 5 bases, with 5 bases sitting between them. The CDR3 DNA follows: TGTGCCAGCAGTTTGTCAAACAATGAGCAGTTCTTC. Translated, it gives CASSLSNNEQFF.